These 18 T cell receptor beta chains were sequenced from one sample in a study of early T cells in non-severe SARS-CoV-2 infection. One entry per CDR3 protein results from TCRdb running MiXCR on the 5' RACE reads. Of over 50,000 distinct CDR3 sequences listed, 7.5% to 10% are singletons. Sequenced input: whole blood. These receptors were collected from an adult who was a healthcare worker with PCR-confirmed SARS-CoV-2 infection or an uninfected control (not recorded which).

V usage is TRBV4-1 and J usage is TRBJ1-4, with D hard to call. Germline lookup yields CDR1 MGHRA and CDR2 YSYEKL. V shed 2 bases and J shed 5 bases, with 6 bases lying between them. The CDR3 runs to 13 residues. The CDR3 DNA follows: TGCGCCAGCAGCCAACAGGCAAATGAAAAACTGTTTTTT. Translated: CASSQQANEKLFF.

The chain joins TRBV14 to TRBJ2-5; weak D call: TRBD2 (5 bases). The germline V and J ends were trimmed by 1 base and 7 bases, with 22 bases remaining between them. There are 17 residues in the CDR3. The germline CDR1 and CDR2 sequences are SGHDN and FVKESK. Written as DNA, the CDR3 is TGTGCCAGCAGCCAAGGGACGGGAATCTATGACCGCGGGACCCAGTACTTC. It codes for CASSQGTGIYDRGTQYF.

This clonotype was picked up a small number of times. The J gene is TRBJ1-1, the V gene TRBV5-1; tentatively, D is TRBD1 (6 bases). Germline V gene lookup returns CDR1 SGHRS and CDR2 YFSETQ. CDR3 length: 14 amino acids. V gave up 4 bases and J gave up 0 bases, with 10 bases separating them. The CDR3 region is CASSARDMNTEAFF. CDR3 DNA: TGCGCCAGCAGCGCTAGGGACATGAACACTGAAGCTTTCTTT.

This clonotype has just a few counts. This may stem from a read error, because a much larger clone lies one nucleotide away. This chain uses TRBV25-1 with TRBJ2-5; no firm D call. Deletions cut 5 bases from V and 3 bases from J, with 4 bases between. Germline V gives CDR1 MGHDK, CDR2 SYGVNS. The CDR3 sequence is 11 residues long. The CDR3 DNA is TGTGCCAGCAGTCCAGAAGAGACCCAGTACTTC. Protein product: CASSPEETQYF.

This clonotype was found a few times. The V call is TRBV6-5, the J call TRBJ1-1; weak D call: TRBD1 (5 bases). Germline V lookup: CDR1 MNHEY, CDR2 SVGAGI. V was shortened by 6 bases and J by 1 base, with 9 bases between the two germline ends. The CDR3 covers 13 residues. Here the CDR3 reads CASRFTGNTEAFF. The CDR3 nucleotides are TGTGCCAGCAGATTTACAGGGAACACTGAAGCTTTCTTT.

This clonotype was counted ten times or more. The chain has TRBV20-1 and TRBJ2-5; TRBD1 is a possible D gene (7 bases). Trimming cost V 5 bases and J 4 bases, with 26 bases left between them. Per germline, CDR1 DFQATT and CDR2 SNEGSKA (reference sequence). The CDR3 totals 17 residues. DNA for the CDR3: TGCAGTGCTTTTCAGGGGGGCTTGATCAGAGGGGGAGAGACCCAGTACTTC. Translation: CSAFQGGLIRGGETQYF.

This chain uses TRBV12-3 or TRBV12-4 with TRBJ2-3, with D possibly being TRBD2 (6 bases). The V and J ends lost 6 bases and 2 bases respectively, with 12 bases between them. The CDR3 sequence is 14 residues long. CDR3 DNA: TGTGCCAGCAGGGTAGCGGAGAACACAGATACGCAGTATTTT. Translation gives CASRVAENTDTQYF.

This clonotype was recorded a few times. The chain links TRBV7-3 to TRBJ1-1; 8 bases are a match to TRBD1. Germline-derived CDR1 and CDR2 are SGHTA and FQGTGA. Germline trimming cut 2 bases from V and 2 bases from J; bases unmatched to any gene: 1. The CDR3 is 14 residues long. The CDR3 DNA reads TGTGCCAGCAGCTTACAGGGGGCAAACACTGAAGCTTTCTTT. Its protein is CASSLQGANTEAFF. Complete variable domain (other parts from reference TRBV7-3 and TRBJ1-1): GAGVSQTPSNKVTEKGKYVELRCDPISGHTALYWYRQSLGQGPEFLIYFQGTGAADDSGLPNDRFFAVRPEGSVSTLKIQRTERGDSAVYLCASSLQGANTEAFFGQGTRLTVV.

This clonotype was detected ten times or more. This sequence joins TRBV6-5 and TRBJ1-1; no firm D call. Germline V gene sequence: CDR1 MNHEY, CDR2 SVGAGI. V lost 10 bases and J 3 bases, leaving 15 bases between the germline ends. The CDR3 contains 13 residues. The CDR3, as DNA: TGTGCCACTCGGGCCGGGTCCTACACTGAAGCTTTCTTT. Translating it yields CATRAGSYTEAFF.

This clonotype appeared many times. This sequence joins TRBV6-7 and TRBJ2-3; D perhaps matches TRBD2 (5 bases). TRBV6-7 is noted as an ORF with a role that remains uncertain. Between the trimmed V and J ends, which lost 2 bases and 5 bases, there was a span of 11 bases. CDR3 length equals 14 residues. DNA for the CDR3: TGTGCCAGCAGTTACCCGACTAAGGGAGATACGCAGTATTTT. Its protein product is CASSYPTKGDTQYF.

This clonotype was counted only a few times. The chain couples TRBV6-6 to TRBJ2-3; no reliable D call. Germline V gives CDR1 MNHNY, CDR2 SVGAGI (reference sequence). V was pared by 7 bases and J by 6 bases, with 20 bases between. This CDR3 is 15 amino acids long. CDR3 in amino acids: CASIYRQVKRDTQYF. CDR3 DNA: TGTGCCAGCATCTACCGCCAGGTCAAACGGGATACGCAGTATTTT.

The gene calls are TRBV20-1 and TRBJ1-1; TRBD1 agrees at 10 bases. Germline loops: CDR1 DFQATT, CDR2 SNEGSKA (reference sequence). J lost 5 bases, V lost 4 bases, and 7 bases had no gene match. The CDR3 loop spans 14 amino acids. This CDR3 is CSAIRGQGGTEAFF. The CDR3 DNA reads as TGCAGTGCTATACGAGGACAGGGGGGGACTGAAGCTTTCTTT.

This clonotype appeared a few times. The chain joins TRBV5-6 to TRBJ2-7; 12 nucleotides match TRBD2. The CDR3 length is 15 residues. V shed 7 bases, J shed 10 bases, and the junction held 15 bases outside the gene matches. The germline CDR1 and CDR2 sequences are SGHDT and YYEEEE. The CDR3 sequence: CASRQTSGGQPGQYV. The CDR3 bases are TGTGCCAGCCGCCAGACTAGCGGGGGCCAACCGGGCCAGTACGTC.

This clonotype was picked up a small number of times. The chain is built from TRBV27 and TRBJ2-7; 12 nucleotides match TRBD1. Per germline, CDR1 MNHEY and CDR2 SMNVEV (reference sequence). CDR3 length: 13 amino acids. Trimming took 9 bases from V and 5 from J; bases not matched to a gene: 5. The DNA for the CDR3 is TGTGCCAGTGGGACAGGGGGCCTGGACGAGCAGTACGTC. The encoded protein is CASGTGGLDEQYV.

In its sample, this clonotype was seen a few times. The chain joins TRBV11-1 to TRBJ2-3; D perhaps matches TRBD2 (5 bases). The V gene's germline CDR1 is SGHAT and CDR2 FQDESV (reference sequence). The V and J ends lost 3 bases and 0 bases respectively, with 10 bases between them. The CDR3 is 15 amino acids. CDR3 coding DNA: TGTGCCAGCAGCTTCAGCGGTTCGAGCACAGATACGCAGTATTTT. As protein: CASSFSGSSTDTQYF.

This chain uses TRBV5-6 with TRBJ1-6; 7 bases agree with TRBD1. The germline V gene encodes CDR1 SGHDT and CDR2 YYEEEE. V lost 1 base to trimming and J lost 7 bases; unmatched junction nucleotides: 5. The CDR3 has 15 amino acids. This chain's CDR3 is CASSLMTGMNSPLHF. In nucleotides, the CDR3 is TGTGCCAGCAGCTTGATGACAGGGATGAATTCACCCCTCCACTTT.

V and J are TRBV7-3 and TRBJ2-2; D may be TRBD2 (5 bases). CDR1 is SGHTA and CDR2 is FQGTGA in the germline V gene. Trimming left V 5 bases short and J 0 bases short, with 13 bases between. The CDR3 runs 16 residues. This CDR3 is CASSPAAGPNTGELFF. CDR3 coding DNA: TGTGCCAGCAGCCCGGCGGCGGGTCCGAACACCGGGGAGCTGTTTTTT.

This clonotype has more than one count but fewer than ten. The rearrangement links TRBV6-1 to TRBJ1-1, with TRBD1 matching over 9 bases. J lost 7 bases, V lost 7 bases, and 10 bases had no gene match. Germline lookup yields CDR1 MNHNS and CDR2 SASEGT. The CDR3 sequence is 14 residues long. Written as DNA, the CDR3 is TGTGCCAGCACCTCGAGGACAGGGGATTTTGAAGCTTTCTTT. Its translation is CASTSRTGDFEAFF.